This T cell receptor beta chain was recorded in a study of T cells in tuberculosis. Whole-study findings and limits: Smaller alpha distances in active tuberculosis partly reflected shorter CDR3-alpha lengths.

CDR3 length: 14 residues. V trimming: 6 bases; J trimming: 8 bases; junction bases outside the gene matches: 4. CDR1 is MDHEN and CDR2 is SYDVKM in the germline V gene. A remark on this clone: What it binds is unknown.

The assay was immunoSEQ multiplex PCR, and TCRdb's table has in-frame clones only and misses some. The sample yields over 30,000 clones, under 95% seen once. Time point noted: new active TB diagnosis, blood taken before or within 7 days of starting treatment. Sample: PBMCs, taken at tuberculosis diagnosis. The receptor was isolated from an adult with tuberculosis. V gene TRBV28 combines with J gene TRBJ2-2, with 12 nucleotides matching TRBD2. The CDR3 sequence: CASRTSGSNGELFF. As DNA, the CDR3 is TGTGCCAGCAGGACTAGCGGGAGTAATGGGGAGCTGTTTTTT. The full variable domain, in which reference TRBV28 and TRBJ2-2 provide the parts outside the CDR3, is DVKVTQSSRYLVKRTGEKVFLECVQDMDHENMFWYRQDPGLGLRLIYFSYDVKMKEKGDIPEGYSVSREKKERFSLILESASTNQTSMYLCASRTSGSNGELFFGEGSRLTVL.